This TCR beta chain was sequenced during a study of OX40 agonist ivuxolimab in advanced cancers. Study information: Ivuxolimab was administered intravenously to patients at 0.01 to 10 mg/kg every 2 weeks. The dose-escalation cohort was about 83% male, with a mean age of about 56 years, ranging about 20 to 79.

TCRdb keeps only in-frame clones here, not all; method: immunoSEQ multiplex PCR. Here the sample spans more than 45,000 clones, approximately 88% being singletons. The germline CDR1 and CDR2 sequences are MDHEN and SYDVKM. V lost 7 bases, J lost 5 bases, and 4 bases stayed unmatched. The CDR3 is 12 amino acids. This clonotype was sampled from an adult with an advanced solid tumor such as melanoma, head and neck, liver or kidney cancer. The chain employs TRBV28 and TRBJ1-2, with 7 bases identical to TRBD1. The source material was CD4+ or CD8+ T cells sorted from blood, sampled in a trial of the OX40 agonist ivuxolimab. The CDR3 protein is CASTDRPYGYTF. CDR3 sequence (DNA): TGTGCCAGCACGGACAGGCCATATGGCTACACCTTC.